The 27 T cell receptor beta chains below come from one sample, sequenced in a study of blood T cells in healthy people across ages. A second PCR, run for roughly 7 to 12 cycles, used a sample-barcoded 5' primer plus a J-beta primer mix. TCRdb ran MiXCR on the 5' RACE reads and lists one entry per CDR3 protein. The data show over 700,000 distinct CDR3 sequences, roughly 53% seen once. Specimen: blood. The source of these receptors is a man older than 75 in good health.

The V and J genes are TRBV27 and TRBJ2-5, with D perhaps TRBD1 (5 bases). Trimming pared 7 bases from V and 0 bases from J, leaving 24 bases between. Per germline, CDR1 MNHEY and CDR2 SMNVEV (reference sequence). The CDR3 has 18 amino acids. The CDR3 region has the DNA TGTGCCAGCACCCTAGGGGATAAGCAGCGCGACCACCAAGAGACCCAGTACTTC. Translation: CASTLGDKQRDHQETQYF.

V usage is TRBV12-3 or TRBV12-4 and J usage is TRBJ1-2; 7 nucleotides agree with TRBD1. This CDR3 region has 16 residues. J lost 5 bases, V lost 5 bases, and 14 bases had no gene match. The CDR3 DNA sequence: TGTGCCAGCAGTCCCTCCAGACAGGGCGCTGTGTATGGCTACACCTTC. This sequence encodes CASSPSRQGAVYGYTF.

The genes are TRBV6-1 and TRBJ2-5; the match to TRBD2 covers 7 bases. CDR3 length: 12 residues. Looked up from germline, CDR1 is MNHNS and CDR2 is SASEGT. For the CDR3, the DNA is TGTTCAACTGGGAGGGCCGCGGAGACCCAGTACTTC. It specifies CSTGRAAETQYF.

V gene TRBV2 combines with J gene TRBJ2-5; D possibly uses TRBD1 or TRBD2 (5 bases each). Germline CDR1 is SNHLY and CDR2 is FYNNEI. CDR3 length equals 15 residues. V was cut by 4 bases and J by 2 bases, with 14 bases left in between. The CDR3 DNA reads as TGTGCCAGCAGTGCTGTGGGGGTCTCGCAAGAGACCCAGTACTTC. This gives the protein CASSAVGVSQETQYF. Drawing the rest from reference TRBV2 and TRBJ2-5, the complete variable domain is EPEVTQTPSHQVTQMGQEVILRCVPISNHLYFYWYRQILGQKVEFLVSFYNNEISEKSEIFDDQFSVERPDGSNFTLKIRSTKLEDSAMYFCASSAVGVSQETQYFGPGTRLLVL.

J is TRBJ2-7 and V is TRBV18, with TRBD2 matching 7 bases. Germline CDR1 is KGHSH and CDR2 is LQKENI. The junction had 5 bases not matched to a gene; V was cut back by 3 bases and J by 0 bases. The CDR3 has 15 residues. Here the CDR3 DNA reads TGTGCCAGCTCACCTGTGGGGGGGAGCTCCTACGAGCAGTACTTC. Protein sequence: CASSPVGGSSYEQYF.

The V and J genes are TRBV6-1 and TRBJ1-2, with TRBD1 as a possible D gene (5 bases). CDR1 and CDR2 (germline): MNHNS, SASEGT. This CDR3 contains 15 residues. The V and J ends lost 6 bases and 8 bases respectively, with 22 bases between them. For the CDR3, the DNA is TGTGCCAGCAGGGGGGGGTTGGGCAGGGCTGGCGGCTACACCTTC. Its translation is CASRGGLGRAGGYTF.

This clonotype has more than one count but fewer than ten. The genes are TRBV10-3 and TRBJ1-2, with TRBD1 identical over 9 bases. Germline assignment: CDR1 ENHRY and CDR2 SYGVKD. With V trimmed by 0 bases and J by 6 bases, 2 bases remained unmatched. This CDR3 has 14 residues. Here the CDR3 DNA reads TGTGCCATCAGTGAGTCGAGGGACAGGGATGGCTACACCTTC. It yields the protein CAISESRDRDGYTF.

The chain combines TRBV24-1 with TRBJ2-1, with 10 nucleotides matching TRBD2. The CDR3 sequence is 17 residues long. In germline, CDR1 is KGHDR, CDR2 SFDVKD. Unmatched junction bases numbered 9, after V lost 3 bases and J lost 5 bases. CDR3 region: CATSDPFLAGDDNEQFF. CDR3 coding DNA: TGTGCCACCAGTGATCCCTTCCTAGCGGGAGACGACAATGAGCAGTTCTTC.

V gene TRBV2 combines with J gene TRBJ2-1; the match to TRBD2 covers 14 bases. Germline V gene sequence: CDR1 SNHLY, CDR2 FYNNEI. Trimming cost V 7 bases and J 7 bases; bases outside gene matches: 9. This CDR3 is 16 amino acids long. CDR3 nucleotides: TGTGCCAGCAAGGGACTAGCGGGAGCGGGTTTGAATGAGCAGTTCTTC. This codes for CASKGLAGAGLNEQFF.

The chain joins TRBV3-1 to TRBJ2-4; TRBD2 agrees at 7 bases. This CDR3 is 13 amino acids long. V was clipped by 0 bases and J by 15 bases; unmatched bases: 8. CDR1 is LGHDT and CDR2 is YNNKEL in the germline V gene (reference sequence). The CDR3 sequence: CASSQEQRGPRYF. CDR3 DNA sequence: TGTGCCAGCAGCCAAGAGCAGCGGGGACCTAGGTACTTC.

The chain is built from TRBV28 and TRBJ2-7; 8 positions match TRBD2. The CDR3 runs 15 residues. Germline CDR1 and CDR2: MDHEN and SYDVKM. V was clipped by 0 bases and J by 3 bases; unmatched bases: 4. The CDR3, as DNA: TGTGCCAGCAGTTTATGGTCCAGCGGGAGCTACGAGCAGTACTTC. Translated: CASSLWSSGSYEQYF.

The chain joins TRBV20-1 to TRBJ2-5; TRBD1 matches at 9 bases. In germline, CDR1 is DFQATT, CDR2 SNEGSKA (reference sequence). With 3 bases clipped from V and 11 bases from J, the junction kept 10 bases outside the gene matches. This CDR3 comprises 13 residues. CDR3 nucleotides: TGCAGTGCTAGGATGGACAGGGGAGGGGAGCAGTACTTC. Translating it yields CSARMDRGGEQYF.

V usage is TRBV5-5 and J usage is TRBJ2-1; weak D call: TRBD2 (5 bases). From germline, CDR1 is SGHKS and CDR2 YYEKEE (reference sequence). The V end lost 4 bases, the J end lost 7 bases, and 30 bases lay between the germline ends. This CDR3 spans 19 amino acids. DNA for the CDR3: TGTGCCAGCAGCCCGCAACCCCTCTCTGGCGTCACGTCGGGGAATGAGCAGTTCTTC. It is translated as CASSPQPLSGVTSGNEQFF. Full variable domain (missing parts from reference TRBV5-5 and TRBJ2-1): DAGVTQSPTHLIKTRGQQVTLRCSPISGHKSVSWYQQVLGQGPQFIFQYYEKEERGRGNFPDRFSARQFPNYSSELNVNALLLGDSALYLCASSPQPLSGVTSGNEQFFGPGTRLTVL.

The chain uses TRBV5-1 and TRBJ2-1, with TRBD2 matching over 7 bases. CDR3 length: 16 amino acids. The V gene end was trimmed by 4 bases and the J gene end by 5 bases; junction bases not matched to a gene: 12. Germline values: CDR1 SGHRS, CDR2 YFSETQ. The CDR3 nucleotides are TGCGCCAGCAGCCAACCTGAGCGGGAACCCAACAATGAGCAGTTCTTC. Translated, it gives CASSQPEREPNNEQFF.

CDR3 region: CASSIVEAIGGYTF. CDR3 DNA sequence: TGTGCCAGTAGTATAGTTGAGGCCATAGGTGGCTACACCTTC. V and J are TRBV19 and TRBJ1-2; no firm D call. The germline V gene has CDR1 LNHDA and CDR2 SQIVND (reference sequence). Trimming took off 1 base at V and 7 bases at J, with 13 bases between the two ends. CDR3 size: 14 residues.

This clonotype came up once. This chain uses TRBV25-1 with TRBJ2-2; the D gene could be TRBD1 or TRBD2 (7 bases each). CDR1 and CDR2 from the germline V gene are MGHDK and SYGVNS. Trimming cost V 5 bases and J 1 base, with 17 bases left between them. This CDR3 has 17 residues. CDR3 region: CASSRGQGGWNTGELFF. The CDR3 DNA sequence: TGTGCCAGCAGTAGAGGCCAGGGGGGGTGGAACACCGGGGAGCTGTTTTTT.

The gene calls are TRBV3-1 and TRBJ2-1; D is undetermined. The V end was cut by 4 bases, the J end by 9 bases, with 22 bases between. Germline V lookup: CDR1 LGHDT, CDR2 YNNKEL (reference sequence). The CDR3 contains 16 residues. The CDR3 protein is CASSPQDMARRSEQFF. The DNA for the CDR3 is TGTGCCAGCAGCCCGCAAGATATGGCTAGACGGAGTGAGCAGTTCTTC.

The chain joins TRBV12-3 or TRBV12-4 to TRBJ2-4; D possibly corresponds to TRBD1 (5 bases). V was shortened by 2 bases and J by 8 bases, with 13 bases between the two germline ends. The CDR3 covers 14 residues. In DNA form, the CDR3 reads TGTGCCAGCAGTTTAAGTGGGGAAGGGGACATTCAGTACTTC. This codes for CASSLSGEGDIQYF.

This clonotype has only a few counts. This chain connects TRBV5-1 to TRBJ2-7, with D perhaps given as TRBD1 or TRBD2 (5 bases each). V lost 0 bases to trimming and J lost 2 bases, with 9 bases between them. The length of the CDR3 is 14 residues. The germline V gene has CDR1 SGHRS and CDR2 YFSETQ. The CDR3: CASSLEGRPYEQYF. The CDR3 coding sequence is TGCGCCAGCAGCTTGGAGGGACGGCCCTACGAGCAGTACTTC.

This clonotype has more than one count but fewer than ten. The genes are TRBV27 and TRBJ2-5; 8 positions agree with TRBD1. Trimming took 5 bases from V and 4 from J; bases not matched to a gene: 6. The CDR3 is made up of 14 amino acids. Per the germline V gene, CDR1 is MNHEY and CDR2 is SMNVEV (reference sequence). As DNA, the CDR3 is TGTGCCAGCAGTCTGGGACAGGACGGAGAGACCCAGTACTTC. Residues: CASSLGQDGETQYF.

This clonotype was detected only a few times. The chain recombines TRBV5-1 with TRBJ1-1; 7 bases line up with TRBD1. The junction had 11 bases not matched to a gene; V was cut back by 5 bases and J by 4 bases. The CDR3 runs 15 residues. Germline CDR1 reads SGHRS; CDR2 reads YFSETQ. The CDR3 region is CASSPRQGGSTEAFF. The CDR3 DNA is TGCGCCAGCAGTCCCCGCCAGGGGGGCTCCACTGAAGCTTTCTTT. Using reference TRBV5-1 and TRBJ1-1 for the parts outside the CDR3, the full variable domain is KAGVTQTPRYLIKTRGQQVTLSCSPISGHRSVSWYQQTPGQGLQFLFEYFSETQRNKGNFPGRFSGRQFSNSRSEMNVSTLELGDSALYLCASSPRQGGSTEAFFGQGTRLTVV.

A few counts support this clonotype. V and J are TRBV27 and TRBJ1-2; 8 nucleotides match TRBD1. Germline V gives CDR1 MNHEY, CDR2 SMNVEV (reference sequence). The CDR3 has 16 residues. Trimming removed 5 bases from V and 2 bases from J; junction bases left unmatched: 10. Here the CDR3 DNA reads TGTGCCAGCAGTGCCCTGACAGGGGTGTCGAACTATGGCTACACCTTC. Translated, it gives CASSALTGVSNYGYTF.

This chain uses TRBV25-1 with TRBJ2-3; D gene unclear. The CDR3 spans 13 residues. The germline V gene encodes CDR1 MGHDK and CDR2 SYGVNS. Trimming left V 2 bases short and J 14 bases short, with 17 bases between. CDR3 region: CASSEAVAAYAYF. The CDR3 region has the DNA TGTGCCAGCAGTGAAGCGGTAGCCGCATACGCGTATTTT. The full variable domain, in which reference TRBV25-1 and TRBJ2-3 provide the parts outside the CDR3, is EADIYQTPRYLVIGTGKKITLECSQTMGHDKMYWYQQDPGMELHLIHYSYGVNSTEKGDLSSESTVSRIRTEHFPLTLESARPSHTSQYLCASSEAVAAYAYFGPGTRLTVL.

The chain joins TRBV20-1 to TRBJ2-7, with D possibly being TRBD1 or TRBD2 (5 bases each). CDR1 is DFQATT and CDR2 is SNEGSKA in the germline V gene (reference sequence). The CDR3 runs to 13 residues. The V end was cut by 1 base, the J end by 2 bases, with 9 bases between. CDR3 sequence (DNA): TGCAGTGCTAGAGTATGGGACCCCTACGAGCAGTACTTC. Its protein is CSARVWDPYEQYF.

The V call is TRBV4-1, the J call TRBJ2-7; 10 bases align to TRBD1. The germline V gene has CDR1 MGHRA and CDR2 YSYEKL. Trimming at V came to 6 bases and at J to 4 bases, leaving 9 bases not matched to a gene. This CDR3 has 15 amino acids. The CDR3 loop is CASRDRDRGSYEQYF. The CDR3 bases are TGCGCCAGCAGGGACCGGGACAGGGGTTCTTACGAGCAGTACTTC.

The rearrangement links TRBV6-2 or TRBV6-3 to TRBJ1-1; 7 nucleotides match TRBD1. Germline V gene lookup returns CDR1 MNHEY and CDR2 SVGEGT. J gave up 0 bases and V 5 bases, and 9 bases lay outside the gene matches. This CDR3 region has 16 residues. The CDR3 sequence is CASSPLRDSLNTEAFF. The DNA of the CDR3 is TGTGCCAGCAGTCCTCTGCGGGACAGCCTGAACACTGAAGCTTTCTTT.

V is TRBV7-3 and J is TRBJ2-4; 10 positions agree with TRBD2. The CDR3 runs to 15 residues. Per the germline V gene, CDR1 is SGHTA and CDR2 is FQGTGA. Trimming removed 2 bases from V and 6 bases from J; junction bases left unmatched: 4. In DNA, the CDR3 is TGTGCCAGCAGCTTACTAGCGGGGGACCTAAACATTCAGTACTTC. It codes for CASSLLAGDLNIQYF.